Given below is one T cell receptor (beta chain) in context. Being one base from a much bigger clone, this may be a read error. Making the bulk TCR libraries relied on previously described methods and listed TCR primers. Using its own MiXCR run on the PCR reads, TCRdb lists one record per CDR3 protein. The table shows about 10,000 distinct CDR3 sequences, with about a fifth occurring only once. This sample was included in a study of molecular identifiers for immune sequencing clone quantification. This CDR3 comprises 13 residues. V lost 3 bases and J 5 bases, leaving 12 bases between the germline ends. Germline V lookup: CDR1 SGDLS, CDR2 YYNGEE.

Material for sequencing was naive CD8+ T cells from blood, with Jurkat cell RNA spiked in. Subset of the sample: FACS-sorted CD8+CD4-CCR7+CD45RA+ naive T cells. The receptor's source is a human donor in good health. Some libraries in this study had Jurkat cell RNA spiked in. The chain recombines TRBV9 with TRBJ2-7; D gene ambiguous. The CDR3 DNA sequence: TGTGCCAGCAGCGCCCCGATTTCCCACGAGCAGTACTTC. It is translated as CASSAPISHEQYF.